Reported below is one T cell receptor beta chain. What this receptor recognizes is not known. There are no base qualities to consult, and no much larger clone falls within one base. This sample stems from a study of Graves' ophthalmopathy and Graves' hyperthyroidism (dated by TCRdb to between 2017 and 2018). For the wider study: Peripheral blood samples were taken at the time of initial diagnosis, before any treatment was given. TCR beta repertoire signatures were used to distinguish Graves' ophthalmopathy from Graves' hyperthyroidism and to predict progression to ophthalmopathy. In total, around 140 blood samples were TCR-sequenced: 43 ophthalmopathy, over 70 hyperthyroidism and about 17 hyperthyroidism-to-ophthalmopathy patients. To explore V-J signatures that separate ophthalmopathy from hyperthyroidism, a discovery set of about 98 patients was enrolled, consisting of roughly 45 with ophthalmopathy and fewer than 60 with stable hyperthyroidism. An independent validation cohort comprised 18 hyperthyroidism patients and over 15 patients who later progressed from hyperthyroidism to ophthalmopathy. In about 6 hyperthyroidism patients, the T-cell repertoire of thyroid tissue was compared with the T-cell repertoire of blood. Once sampling was done, hyperthyroidism patients were given methimazole at a starting dose of 30 mg daily, while ophthalmopathy patients were given high-dose intravenous methylprednisolone. The study at large found these results: The 13-signature model separated ophthalmopathy from stable hyperthyroidism with roughly 90% sensitivity and 81.08% specificity in cross-validation, and 80%/75% in the test set. In validation, the model predicted ophthalmopathy progression with 70.59% sensitivity and roughly 72% specificity; eleven to twelve predicted patients were CT-confirmed with GO in a median of approximately six months. Among expanded thyroid clonotypes with frequency above 0.001, most also showed up in blood, which suggests that blood repertoires may reflect the thyroid immune response. No statistical method was used to set the sample size in advance, and the investigators knew which group each participant was assigned to.

The CDR3 numbers 15 residues from cysteine through phenylalanine. Here the CDR3 DNA is all that survives: 45 bases in frame from base 1. The V end loses 5 bases and the J end loses 7 bases, and a stretch of 15 bases separates them. The germline V gene (reference sequence) supplies CDR1 LNHDA and CDR2 SQIVND. For repertoire sequencing, TCR beta CDR3 regions were amplified from RNA transcripts. HTBI primers and the Qiagen OneStep RT-PCR kit were used in a first-round RT-PCR, which was followed by a second-round multiplex PCR, size selection and purification. Libraries were sequenced paired-end with 100 bp reads on an Illumina HiSeq2000. As for the original processing: Reads were processed with SOAPnuke, discarding reads with adapters, uncalled bases, mean Phred below 15, or no exact constant-primer or identifier match. High-quality paired reads were merged with COPE v1.2.5. Each unique nucleotide sequence was treated as a clonotype, and MiTCR v1.1 was used to align the clonotypes to the IMGT TRB V, D and J references. Only V-J combinations with frequency above 0.0001 were analysed, covering about 99% of repertoires. A TCR clonal expansion and chaos score per V-J combination was defined as the ratio of F50 clonal expansion to chaos observed in the TCRdist matrix. Welch's t-statistics and random forest were used to reduce the features to approximately 13 V-J combinations, which were then used as input to a naive Bayes classifier. The Morisita-Horn index was used to measure how similar the thyroid and blood repertoires were. Using fastp at Q25 and MiXCR, TCRdb reprocessed the public reads and kept productive beta chains. Identical CDR3 protein sequences are pooled into one entry, listed with their most common genes and DNA. The authors' filters were not applied to this entry. Across this sample there are 300,000 or so distinct CDR3 sequences, with 15% to 20% seen only once. Of the sample, approximately 13% is held by the ten largest clones.

Ophthalmopathy patients had moderately to severely active disease, Clinical Activity Score of at least 3, NOSPECS grade of at least 4, and disease duration under 3 months. Anyone with other autoimmune diseases, uncontrolled infections, pregnancy or lactation was excluded from the study. Diagnosis was based on clinical symptoms, serum thyroxine, TRAb, thyroid ultrasound and orbital computed tomography. Ficoll-Paque density gradient centrifugation was used to isolate PBMCs from 9.5 to 10 ml of fresh peripheral blood. Total RNA was extracted with Trizol reagent and quality-checked on an Agilent 2100 Bioanalyzer.

The receptor's source is an adult man with Graves' ophthalmopathy. What was sequenced was peripheral blood. This chain joins TRBV19 to TRBJ1-6, and possibly TRBD1, on 5 matching bases. CDR3 protein: CASSPRDGVNSPLHF. The DNA sequence reads TGTGCCAGTAGTCCCCGGGACGGTGTCAATTCACCCCTCCACTTT.